These 5 T cell receptor beta chains share one sample of origin, sequenced in a study of neurological immune-mediated disorders. TCRdb redid the calling of the 5' RACE reads with MiXCR, one entry per CDR3 protein. In the table there are about 65,000 distinct CDR3 sequences, 4.1% of which are singletons. Sequencing used PBMCs. All receptors derive from a man in his fifties with multiple sclerosis.

This clonotype was detected many times. J is TRBJ1-1 and V is TRBV5-1, with unresolved D. The V end was cut by 4 bases, the J end by 0 bases, with 10 bases between. This CDR3 comprises 14 residues. Germline values: CDR1 SGHRS, CDR2 YFSETQ. The CDR3 region is CASSPQPLNTEAFF. CDR3 sequence (DNA): TGCGCCAGCAGCCCCCAACCTTTGAACACTGAAGCTTTCTTT.

The J gene is TRBJ2-1, the V gene TRBV5-5; 12 positions agree with TRBD2. This CDR3 has 15 amino acids. CDR1 and CDR2 (germline): SGHKS, YYEKEE (reference sequence). The trim removed 5 bases at V and 2 bases at J, leaving 2 bases unmatched. CDR3 nucleotides: TGTGCCAGCAGTCGGACTAGCGGGACCTACAATGAGCAGTTCTTC. Translation gives CASSRTSGTYNEQFF.

The table lists this clonotype with many counts. The chain links TRBV5-1 to TRBJ2-3, with D uncertain. Looked up from germline, CDR1 is SGHRS and CDR2 is YFSETQ. The CDR3 consists of 11 residues. The V and J ends lost 0 bases and 7 bases respectively, with 3 bases between them. The CDR3 bases are TGCGCCAGCAGCTTGGATTATACGCAGTATTTT. Amino acids: CASSLDYTQYF.

In its sample, this clonotype was seen many times. The chain employs TRBV19 and TRBJ1-2; D is uncertain. V was pared by 10 bases and J by 2 bases, with 14 bases between. The CDR3 consists of 13 residues. CDR1 LNHDA and CDR2 SQIVND come from the germline V gene (reference sequence). This CDR3 is CATSGSGNYGYTF. The DNA for the CDR3 is TGTGCCACCAGTGGGTCGGGGAACTATGGCTACACCTTC.

This clonotype was seen more than once but under ten times. The chain carries TRBV5-1 and TRBJ1-1; D ambiguous. Trimming stripped 0 bases from V and 1 base from J, with 7 bases between. The CDR3 totals 14 residues. Germline V gene data show CDR1 as SGHRS and CDR2 as YFSETQ. The CDR3 reads CASSLDLGNTEAFF. The CDR3 DNA reads TGCGCCAGCAGCTTGGATTTGGGGAACACTGAAGCTTTCTTT.